This entry describes one TCR beta chain. Per the study methods: The assay estimated nucleated cells by amplifying reference gene primers. Sequencing was performed with immunoSEQ multiplex PCR; in TCRdb, only in-frame clones are kept and a portion is missing. The DNA was the basis for D and trimming; V, J and clone size are from that table. The sample includes over 85,000 clones, roughly 87% of them seen just once. This entry comes from a study of blood T cell repertoires in COVID-19. At the level of the study: Donors in the United States, Italy and Spain gave samples during acute or convalescent COVID-19.

Seattle patients were enrolled while actively infected and followed longitudinally. Germline trimming cut 7 bases from V and 5 bases from J; bases unmatched to any gene: 5. The length of the CDR3 is 14 residues. Germline loops: CDR1 KGHDR, CDR2 SFDVKD. V and J are TRBV24-1 and TRBJ2-2; TRBD1 matches 8 bases. Source material: peripheral blood. The sequence derives from a woman in her forties or fifties with COVID-19, enrolled during active disease. The CDR3 nucleotides read TGTGCCACCAGGGCGACAGGGGAGACCGGGGAGCTGTTTTTT. This encodes CATRATGETGELFF.